The clone carrying this T cell receptor (beta chain) was seen at least ten times. The data are from a study of blood T cells in healthy people across ages. Primers used in a second PCR of about 7 to 12 cycles were a sample-barcoded 5' primer and a J-beta primer mix. TCRdb re-called the 5' RACE reads with MiXCR, one entry per CDR3 protein. The sample records more than 650,000 distinct CDR3 sequences, 22% being singletons. This CDR3 is built from 14 residues. V lost 4 bases and J lost 2; bases outside the gene matches: 2. Donors ranged from about 6 to 90 years old and were healthy Caucasians in Russia. V usage is TRBV12-3 or TRBV12-4 and J usage is TRBJ2-7; TRBD1 agrees at 10 bases. This receptor was obtained from a man aged 65 to 79 in good health. The material sequenced was blood. Written as DNA, the CDR3 is TGTGCCAGCAGTTGGACAGGGGGTACCTACGAGCAGTACTTC. This gives the protein CASSWTGGTYEQYF.